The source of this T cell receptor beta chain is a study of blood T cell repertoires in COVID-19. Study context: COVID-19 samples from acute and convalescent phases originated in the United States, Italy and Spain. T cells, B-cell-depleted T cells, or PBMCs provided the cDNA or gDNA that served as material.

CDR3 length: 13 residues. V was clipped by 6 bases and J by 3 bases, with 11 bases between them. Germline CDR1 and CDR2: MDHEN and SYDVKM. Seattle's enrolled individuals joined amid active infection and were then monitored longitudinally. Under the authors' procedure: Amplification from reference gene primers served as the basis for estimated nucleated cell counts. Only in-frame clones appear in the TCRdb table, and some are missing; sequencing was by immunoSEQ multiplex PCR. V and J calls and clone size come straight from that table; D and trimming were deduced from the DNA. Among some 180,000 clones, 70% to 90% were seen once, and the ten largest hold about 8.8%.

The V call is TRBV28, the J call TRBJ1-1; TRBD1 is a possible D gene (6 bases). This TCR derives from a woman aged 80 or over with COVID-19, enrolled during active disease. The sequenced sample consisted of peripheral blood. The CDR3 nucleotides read TGTGCCAGCAGGGGGGGGGCTTACACTGAAGCTTTCTTT. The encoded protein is CASRGGAYTEAFF.